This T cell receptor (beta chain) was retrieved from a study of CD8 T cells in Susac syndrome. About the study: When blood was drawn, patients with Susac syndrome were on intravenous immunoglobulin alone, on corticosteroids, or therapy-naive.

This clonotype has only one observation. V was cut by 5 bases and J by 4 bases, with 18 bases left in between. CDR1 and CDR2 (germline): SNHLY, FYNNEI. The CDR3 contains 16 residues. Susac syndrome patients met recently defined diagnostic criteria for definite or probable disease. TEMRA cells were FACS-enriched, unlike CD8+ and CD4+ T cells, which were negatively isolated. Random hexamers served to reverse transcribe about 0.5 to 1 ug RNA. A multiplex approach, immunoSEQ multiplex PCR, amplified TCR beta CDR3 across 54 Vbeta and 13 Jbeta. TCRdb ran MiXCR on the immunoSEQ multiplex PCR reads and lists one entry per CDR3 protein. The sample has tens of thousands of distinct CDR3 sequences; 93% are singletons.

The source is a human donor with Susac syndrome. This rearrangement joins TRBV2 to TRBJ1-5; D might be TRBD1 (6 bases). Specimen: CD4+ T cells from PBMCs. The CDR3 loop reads CASSSTRGQGNQPQHF. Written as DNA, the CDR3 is TGTGCCAGCAGTTCTACAAGGGGACAAGGAAATCAGCCCCAGCATTTT.